The 3 T cell receptor beta chains presented below share a single source sample, sequenced in a study of T cell responses to AZD1222 COVID-19 vaccine (dated by TCRdb to the early 2020s). Receptor libraries were prepared by the immunoSEQ multiplex PCR assay. TCRdb holds this immuneACCESS table with in-frame rearrangements only. Some clones are missing; in checked studies, unresolved V genes explain under half, and the rest has no known cause. The sample table holds approximately 120,000 clones, of which around 90% were seen once. Approximately 4.2% of the sample rests with the top ten. The sample's time point label, in plain terms: baseline before first vaccination. Sequences were derived from peripheral blood, sampled on day 0 of AZD1222 vaccination. Receptors were obtained from an adult in good health.

CDR3 sequence: CATTGRERNQPQHF. The CDR3 coding sequence is TGTGCCACCACGGGCAGGGAGCGCAATCAGCCCCAGCATTTT. The V and J genes are TRBV19 and TRBJ1-5; TRBD1 is a possible D gene (5 bases). The CDR3 is 14 residues long. Germline CDR1 is LNHDA and CDR2 is SQIVND (reference sequence). V lost 10 bases to trimming and J lost 2 bases, with 15 bases between them.

This chain uses TRBV18 with TRBJ2-2; 7 bases align to TRBD2. The CDR3 extends over 18 amino acids. The germline V gene encodes CDR1 KGHSH and CDR2 LQKENI. J was trimmed by 5 bases and V by 6 bases; bases with no gene match: 18. The CDR3 loop reads CASSPSPAASGGTGELFF. CDR3 in DNA: TGTGCCAGCTCGCCTTCCCCAGCGGCTAGCGGAGGGACCGGGGAGCTGTTTTTT.

V is TRBV7-8 and J is TRBJ2-7; the D gene is possibly TRBD2 (6 bases). V gave up 6 bases and J gave up 2 bases, with 17 bases separating them. The CDR3 sequence is 15 residues long. Looked up from germline, CDR1 is SGHVS and CDR2 is FQNEAQ. The CDR3 is CASRPPTGGTYEQYF. CDR3 DNA sequence: TGTGCCAGCAGGCCTCCTACCGGGGGAACCTACGAGCAGTACTTC.